These 16 T cell receptor beta chains were sequenced from one sample in a study of identical twins' blood T cells. Each CDR3 protein is one row after TCRdb ran MiXCR on the 5' RACE reads. Among about 370,000 distinct CDR3 sequences listed, around 30% were seen once. Specimen: PBMCs. The receptors shown here come from a woman aged 18 to 55 in good health.

This chain uses TRBV19 with TRBJ1-2; D unclear. V lost 10 bases to trimming and J lost 2 bases, with 17 bases between them. This CDR3 comprises 14 residues. The V gene's germline CDR1 is LNHDA and CDR2 SQIVND (reference sequence). The CDR3 nucleotides read TGTGCCACCCAAAAGGTGTCGGGAAACTATGGCTACACCTTC. Its protein is CATQKVSGNYGYTF.

Turning to this clonotype: This may come from a read error, since a much larger clone is one base off. The chain has TRBV20-1 and TRBJ2-1, with 7 nucleotides matching TRBD2. Unmatched junction bases numbered 8, after V lost 6 bases and J lost 3 bases. The CDR3 has 14 residues. In germline, CDR1 is DFQATT, CDR2 SNEGSKA (reference sequence). CDR3 nucleotides: TGCAGTGCCGCCGGACGGGGGGACTACAATGAGCAGTTCTTC. Protein product: CSAAGRGDYNEQFF.

A remark on this clonotype: It may be a read error: a sequence one base away is much more abundant. The genes are TRBV27 and TRBJ2-1; 9 bases are shared with TRBD2. From germline, CDR1 is MNHEY and CDR2 SMNVEV (reference sequence). The V segment lost 7 bases and the J segment 8 bases; nucleotides outside the gene matches: 9. CDR3 length: 14 residues. The CDR3 DNA follows: TGTGCCAGCACCTTGGCTAGCGGGATCGATGAGCAGTTCTTC. Translated, it gives CASTLASGIDEQFF.

This rearrangement joins TRBV9 to TRBJ2-1, with D unclear. With 0 bases removed from V and 4 bases from J, the gap between germline ends came to 8 bases. CDR3 size: 14 residues. Germline V gene lookup returns CDR1 SGDLS and CDR2 YYNGEE. The chain's CDR3 is CASSVAEWYNEQFF. CDR3 bases: TGTGCCAGCAGCGTAGCTGAGTGGTACAATGAGCAGTTCTTC.

Comment on this clonotype: At one boundary the junction diverges from the germline segment, which might be a read error. The CDR3 here is CSSSPQSAGNTIYF. The CDR3 DNA is TGCTCCAGCAGCCCTCAGTCTGCTGGAAACACCATATATTTT. The rearrangement links TRBV5-1 to TRBJ1-3; D not resolved. The CDR3 has 14 amino acids. Germline V gives CDR1 SGHRS, CDR2 YFSETQ.

In DNA form, the CDR3 reads TGTGCCAGCTCGCAGGGGTTAGCTTTCTTT. Protein: CASSQGLAFF. The rearrangement links TRBV12-3 or TRBV12-4 to TRBJ1-1, with D maybe TRBD1 (6 bases). The CDR3 sequence is 10 residues long. Trimming took off 8 bases at V and 10 bases at J, with 11 bases between the two ends.

This clonotype appeared a few times. V is TRBV7-9 and J is TRBJ1-1, with 7 bases identical to TRBD1. Losses at the gene ends were 5 bases for V and 3 bases for J; bases not matched to a gene: 6. CDR1 and CDR2 from the germline V gene are SEHNR and FQNEAQ (reference sequence). There are 14 residues in the CDR3. CDR3 in amino acids: CASSRGQAYTEAFF. The CDR3, as DNA: TGTGCCAGCAGCAGAGGACAGGCCTACACTGAAGCTTTCTTT.

This clonotype was detected a few times. The chain uses TRBV19 and TRBJ1-3; D perhaps matches TRBD1 (6 bases). The CDR3 is made up of 15 amino acids. V was cut by 6 bases and J by 9 bases, with 21 bases left in between. CDR1 LNHDA and CDR2 SQIVND come from the germline V gene (reference sequence). CDR3 DNA sequence: TGTGCCAGTAGCCCGGGACAAGTCAGTCTTGGCACCATATATTTT. As protein: CASSPGQVSLGTIYF.

A few counts support this clonotype. The gene calls are TRBV7-9 and TRBJ2-7; TRBD1 matches at 9 bases. CDR3 length equals 15 residues. The germline V gene encodes CDR1 SEHNR and CDR2 FQNEAQ (reference sequence). Trimming cost V 5 bases and J 5 bases; bases outside gene matches: 10. CDR3 coding DNA: TGTGCCAGCAGCAAGTACCGGACAGGGGACCACGAGCAGTACTTC. Protein: CASSKYRTGDHEQYF.

The rearrangement links TRBV20-1 to TRBJ2-2; a weak D match, TRBD1 (6 bases). Germline V CDR1 and CDR2: DFQATT, SNEGSKA (reference sequence). There are 15 residues in the CDR3. The ends were cut back, 0 bases at V and 6 bases at J, with 14 bases in the middle. In nucleotides, the CDR3 is TGCAGTGCTAGAGATCCGGCAGGGGTTTCCGGGGAGCTGTTTTTT. Its protein is CSARDPAGVSGELFF.

The chain joins TRBV5-1 to TRBJ2-1; 10 nucleotides line up with TRBD2. V shed 1 base and J 7 bases; nucleotides not matched to a gene: 5. CDR1 and CDR2 (germline): SGHRS, YFSETQ. The CDR3 loop spans 15 amino acids. CDR3 DNA: TGCGCCAGCAGCTTGAACGAACTAGCGGGGAATGAGCAGTTCTTC. Its translation: CASSLNELAGNEQFF. Variable domain in full (rest from reference TRBV5-1 and TRBJ2-1): KAGVTQTPRYLIKTRGQQVTLSCSPISGHRSVSWYQQTPGQGLQFLFEYFSETQRNKGNFPGRFSGRQFSNSRSEMNVSTLELGDSALYLCASSLNELAGNEQFFGPGTRLTVL.

This clonotype came up many times. J is TRBJ1-6 and V is TRBV20-1; D is uncertain. This CDR3 is built from 16 residues. Germline V lookup: CDR1 DFQATT, CDR2 SNEGSKA (reference sequence). The V end was cut by 6 bases, the J end by 7 bases, with 22 bases between. The CDR3 is CSAVKSPAGWNSPLHF. In nucleotides, the CDR3 is TGCAGTGCCGTAAAGTCTCCAGCAGGTTGGAATTCACCCCTCCACTTT.

This clonotype is medium-sized by share. The chain combines TRBV5-6 with TRBJ1-4; D is uncertain. CDR3 size: 14 residues. CDR1 and CDR2 from the germline V gene are SGHDT and YYEEEE. V lost 4 bases, J lost 8 bases, and 15 bases lay in between. This chain's CDR3 is CASSPSVLDEKLFF. In DNA form, the CDR3 reads TGTGCCAGCAGCCCGAGTGTACTAGACGAAAAACTGTTTTTT.

This chain links TRBV29-1 with TRBJ1-2; no definite D call. V was shortened by 6 bases and J by 0 bases, with 11 bases between the two germline ends. Germline V gene sequence: CDR1 SQVTM, CDR2 ANQGSEA. This CDR3 contains 13 residues. The CDR3 region has the DNA TGCAGCGTGGAGCCCCATCCTAACTATGGCTACACCTTC. Its translation is CSVEPHPNYGYTF.

This clonotype was observed a handful of times. The chain joins TRBV12-5 to TRBJ2-1; 7 bases align to TRBD1. J gave up 6 bases and V 6 bases, and 8 bases lay outside the gene matches. The CDR3 is made up of 14 amino acids. Germline lookup yields CDR1 LGHNT and CDR2 FRNRAP. CDR3 in DNA: TGTGCTAGTGGCCTCCTTGCAGGGGGCAATGAGCAGTTCTTC. This encodes CASGLLAGGNEQFF.

The V call is TRBV5-1, the J call TRBJ1-5; 9 bases fit TRBD1. V gave up 4 bases and J gave up 2 bases; unmatched junction bases: 7. The CDR3 contains 16 residues. Per the germline V gene, CDR1 is SGHRS and CDR2 is YFSETQ. DNA for the CDR3: TGCGCCAGCAGCCCGGGACAGGGTATCGGCAATCAGCCCCAGCATTTT. Translated, it gives CASSPGQGIGNQPQHF.